This is a list of T cell receptor beta chains from one sample in a study of cytomegalovirus exposure and HLA in healthy donors. Repertoires were generated with immunoSEQ multiplex PCR, while TCRdb's copy carries only in-frame clones and drops some. The sample comprises more than 100,000 clones, 70% to 80% of which are singletons, and approximately 8.2% rests with the top ten. The specimen sequenced was PBMCs. Receptor source: a woman between 35 and 50 years old in good health and CMV-seropositive. CDR3s include the opening cysteine and the closing phenylalanine or tryptophan. A D gene is named only where the DNA matches it firmly. Clone size appears in some rows only: once, few, many, or a class for an expanded clone.

once,TRBV6-5,NA,TRBJ2-7,CATRTAYEQYF,TGTGCCACCCGGACAGCTTACGAGCAGTACTTC
NA,TRBV7-9,TRBD2,TRBJ2-5,CASSSGVSGQETQYF,TGTGCCAGCAGCAGCGGGGTAAGCGGCCAAGAGACCCAGTACTTC
once,TRBV2,NA,TRBJ1-1,CASIQRWGGAEAFF,TGTGCCAGCATCCAACGCTGGGGAGGGGCTGAAGCTTTCTTT
NA,TRBV6-5,NA,TRBJ1-1,CASSNGGWGNTEAFF,TGTGCCAGCTCCAACGGGGGGTGGGGGAACACTGAAGCTTTCTTT
NA,TRBV18,NA,TRBJ1-1,CASSPRPGGDTEAFF,TGTGCCAGCTCACCAAGGCCCGGAGGGGACACTGAAGCTTTCTTT
NA,TRBV7-9,NA,TRBJ1-1,CSSSSPHTEAFF,TGTTCCAGCAGCTCCCCTCACACTGAAGCTTTCTTT
once,TRBV5-1,NA,TRBJ2-3,CASSESGDTDTQYF,TGCGCCAGCAGCGAAAGCGGAGACACAGATACGCAGTATTTT
NA,TRBV9,NA,TRBJ2-3,CASSVGGGLTDTQYF,TGTGCCAGCAGCGTAGGAGGCGGCCTCACAGATACGCAGTATTTT
once,TRBV6-1,TRBD2,TRBJ2-1,CASSGQRGDSYNEQFF,TGTGCCAGCAGTGGCCAGCGGGGGGACTCCTACAATGAGCAGTTCTTC
NA,TRBV18,TRBD1,TRBJ2-4,CASSADRGGNIQYF,TGTGCCAGCTCGGCGGACAGGGGCGGAAACATTCAGTACTTC
few,TRBV6-6,TRBD1,TRBJ1-5,CASSRGGQGNQPQHF,TGTGCCAGCAGCCGGGGGGGACAGGGGAATCAGCCCCAGCATTTT
NA,TRBV6-6,NA,TRBJ2-7,CASSLRPYEQYF,TGTGCCAGCAGCCTCAGGCCCTACGAGCAGTACTTC
NA,TRBV19,NA,TRBJ1-5,CASNIGDAAQHF,TGTGCCAGTAACATAGGGGATGCAGCCCAGCATTTT
once,TRBV7-9,TRBD1,TRBJ2-7,CASSISTGYEQYF,TGTGCCAGCAGCATCTCGACAGGGTACGAGCAGTACTTC
NA,TRBV7-2,NA,TRBJ2-2,CASSTSGGHTGELFF,TGTGCCAGCAGCACCTCAGGAGGACACACCGGGGAGCTGTTTTTT
NA,TRBV10-3,NA,TRBJ2-7,CAISEGSGDSYEQYF,TGTGCCATCAGTGAGGGTTCCGGGGACTCCTACGAGCAGTACTTC
few,TRBV7-2,TRBD2,TRBJ2-7,CASSPRLAGNYEQYF,TGTGCCAGCAGCCCGAGACTAGCGGGGAACTACGAGCAGTACTTC
NA,TRBV7-3,NA,TRBJ2-1,CASSSRTVSVNEQFF,TGTGCCAGCAGCAGCCGGACAGTTTCGGTCAATGAGCAGTTCTTC
once,TRBV7-9,NA,TRBJ2-7,CASSLSPYEQYF,TGTGCCAGCAGCTTATCCCCTTACGAGCAGTACTTC
NA,TRBV7-2,TRBD1,TRBJ1-2,CASSLSALGTGIYGYTF,TGTGCCAGCAGCTTATCGGCGTTAGGGACAGGGATCTATGGCTACACCTTC
few,TRBV18,NA,TRBJ1-1,CASSPGGRNTEAFF,TGTGCCAGCTCTCCGGGGGGACGGAACACTGAAGCTTTCTTT
NA,TRBV7-8,NA,TRBJ1-2,CASSLVKLDGRNLGYGYTF,TGTGCCAGCAGCTTAGTGAAGTTGGACGGGAGGAATTTAGGCTATGGCTACACCTTC
NA,TRBV11-1,TRBD1,TRBJ2-7,CASSSDRMYEQYF,TGTGCCAGCAGCTCGGACAGGATGTACGAGCAGTACTTC
NA,TRBV5-1,NA,TRBJ1-3,CASSLAGVHSGNTIYF,TGCGCCAGCAGCTTGGCCGGGGTTCACTCTGGAAACACCATATATTTT
few,TRBV5-4,NA,TRBJ2-3,CASSFFDGFTDTQYF,TGTGCCAGCAGCTTTTTCGACGGGTTCACAGATACGCAGTATTTT
few,TRBV9,NA,TRBJ1-3,CASSADPVSGNTIYF,TGTGCCAGCAGCGCCGATCCGGTCTCTGGAAACACCATATATTTT
NA,TRBV9,TRBD1,TRBJ2-3,CASSLRQGAATDTQYF,TGTGCCAGCAGCCTCAGACAGGGGGCAGCGACAGATACGCAGTATTTT
few,TRBV9,NA,TRBJ2-2,CASSVAVDTGELFF,TGTGCCAGCAGCGTAGCGGTAGACACCGGGGAGCTGTTTTTT
NA,TRBV12-5,NA,TRBJ1-2,CASGLVTGPSPLGSTGYTF,TGTGCTAGTGGTTTGGTAACCGGCCCCAGCCCCCTGGGGAGTACGGGCTACACCTTC
once,TRBV7-9,TRBD1,TRBJ1-2,CASSLGQGVNGYTF,TGTGCCAGCAGCTTAGGACAGGGGGTAAATGGCTACACCTTC
many,TRBV5-4,NA,TRBJ1-1,CASSLYATGNTEAFF,TGTGCCAGCAGCTTGTACGCGACAGGGAACACTGAAGCTTTCTTT
few,TRBV19,TRBD1,TRBJ2-7,CASSSGTGDEQYF,TGTGCCAGTAGTTCCGGGACAGGGGACGAGCAGTACTTC
few,TRBV6-5,NA,TRBJ1-1,CASSYPGQGISEAFF,TGTGCCAGCAGTTACCCGGGACAAGGAATATCTGAAGCTTTCTTT
NA,TRBV29-1,NA,TRBJ1-1,CSVLFGLLGTEAFF,TGCAGCGTCCTATTTGGACTCCTTGGGACTGAAGCTTTCTTT
NA,TRBV29-1,TRBD1,TRBJ1-1,CSVLTTRNRGREAFF,TGCAGCGTTCTAACAACCCGAAACAGGGGGCGAGAGGCTTTCTTT
NA,TRBV7-8,NA,TRBJ1-5,CASSPWTASNQPQHF,TGTGCCAGCAGCCCGTGGACAGCCAGCAATCAGCCCCAGCATTTT
NA,TRBV19,TRBD2,TRBJ2-2,CASNLAGAPTGELFF,TGTGCCAGTAACCTAGCGGGGGCACCAACCGGGGAGCTGTTTTTT
NA,TRBV7-8,TRBD2,TRBJ2-7,CASSYSGGGYEQYF,TGTGCCAGCAGCTATAGCGGGGGGGGATACGAGCAGTACTTC
NA,TRBV7-2,NA,TRBJ1-1,CASSLSSGNTEAFF,TGTGCCAGCAGCTTAAGTTCCGGGAACACTGAAGCTTTCTTT
NA,TRBV6-1,TRBD1,TRBJ2-5,CASSAGTDQETQYF,TGTGCCAGCAGTGCGGGGACAGACCAAGAGACCCAGTACTTC
NA,TRBV14,NA,TRBJ1-4,CASSPRGSVEKLFF,TGTGCCAGCAGCCCTCGTGGGAGCGTAGAAAAACTGTTTTTT
NA,TRBV25-1,NA,TRBJ2-6,CASSDYGANVLTF,TGTGCCAGCAGTGATTATGGGGCCAACGTCCTGACTTTC
NA,TRBV7-8,TRBD2,TRBJ2-3,CASSLIVSGGPDTQYF,TGTGCCAGCAGCTTAATAGTTTCGGGGGGGCCAGATACGCAGTATTTT
NA,TRBV11-2,TRBD1,TRBJ1-1,CASSLGQAGVNTEAFF,TGTGCCAGCAGCTTGGGACAGGCGGGAGTGAACACTGAAGCTTTCTTT
NA,TRBV5-1,TRBD2,TRBJ2-7,CASSARNSKRGQSHEQYF,TGCGCCAGCAGCGCCCGTAACTCCAAGCGGGGGCAGAGCCACGAGCAGTACTTC
NA,TRBV7-9,TRBD2,TRBJ2-5,CASIYTSGAQETQYF,TGTGCCAGCATCTATACTAGCGGAGCACAAGAGACCCAGTACTTC
NA,TRBV28,NA,TRBJ2-7,CASRPGGAMTYEQYF,TGTGCCAGCAGGCCCGGGGGTGCAATGACCTACGAGCAGTACTTC